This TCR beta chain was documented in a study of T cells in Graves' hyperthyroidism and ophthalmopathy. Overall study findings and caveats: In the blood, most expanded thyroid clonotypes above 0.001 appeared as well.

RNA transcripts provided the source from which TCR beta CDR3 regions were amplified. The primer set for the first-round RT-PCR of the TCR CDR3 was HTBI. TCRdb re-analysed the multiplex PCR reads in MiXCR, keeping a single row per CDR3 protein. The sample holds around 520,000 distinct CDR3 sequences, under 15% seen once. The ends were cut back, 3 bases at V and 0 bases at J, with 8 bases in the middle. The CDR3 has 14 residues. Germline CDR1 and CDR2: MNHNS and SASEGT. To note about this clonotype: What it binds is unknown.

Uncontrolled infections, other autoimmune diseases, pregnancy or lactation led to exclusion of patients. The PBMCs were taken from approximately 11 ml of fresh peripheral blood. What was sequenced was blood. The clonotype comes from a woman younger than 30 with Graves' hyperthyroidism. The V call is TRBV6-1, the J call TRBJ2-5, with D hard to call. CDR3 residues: CASSDSLYQETQYF. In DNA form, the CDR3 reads TGTGCCAGCAGTGACAGCTTGTACCAAGAGACCCAGTACTTC.